These T cell receptor beta chains were read from a single sample in a study of T-cell memory formation after mild COVID-19. TCRdb ran MiXCR on the 5' RACE reads and lists one entry per CDR3 protein. The sample includes fewer than 30,000 distinct CDR3 sequences, about 12% of them seen just once. The sequenced sample was PBMCs or a T cell subset sorted from them (not recorded which). Every receptor here comes from an adult woman who had mild COVID-19 (a few samples of this study predate the infection). Cell type and time point are not known. Each CDR3 is given with its conserved first and last residue. D genes are given only for firm matches.

TRBD2	TRBJ2-2	TRBV12-3/TRBV12-4	CASSLAAQRGTGELFF
NA	TRBJ2-7	TRBV4-1	CASSQENGRSYEQYF
NA	TRBJ1-1	TRBV6-6	CASVINTEAFF
TRBD1	TRBJ2-2	TRBV5-1	CASNQGVGTGELFF
NA	TRBJ2-2	TRBV20-1	CSARGSRLRELFF
NA	TRBJ2-3	TRBV11-2	CASSSLPGLRRNTQYF
NA	TRBJ2-3	TRBV12-3/TRBV12-4	CASSLERVPTDTQYF
TRBD2	TRBJ2-1	TRBV4-3	CASSQGTSGSSYNEQFF
TRBD2	TRBJ2-7	TRBV12-3/TRBV12-4	CASSLRLALSYEQYF
NA	TRBJ2-2	TRBV7-9	CASSGYWGELNTGELFF
NA	TRBJ2-7	TRBV5-1	CASSPSSRAEGEQYF
NA	TRBJ2-2	TRBV4-3	CASSQGRDFNTGELFF
NA	TRBJ1-2	TRBV2	CASSAGHLYGYTF
TRBD1	TRBJ2-7	TRBV6-6	CASSPSGQGAMNEQYF
NA	TRBJ1-2	TRBV5-1	CASSLEGSGYGYTF
TRBD1	TRBJ1-1	TRBV6-5	CASTPGGSWGQLNTEAFF
NA	TRBJ2-1	TRBV12-3/TRBV12-4	CASSLSQGPYNEQFF
NA	TRBJ2-2	TRBV2	CASSVTGELFF
NA	TRBJ1-3	TRBV2	CASSDQNSGNTIYF
TRBD2	TRBJ2-7	TRBV4-1	CASSQDITSGGESSYEQYF
TRBD2	TRBJ2-5	TRBV20-1	CSAYEREGPLETQYF
NA	TRBJ1-1	TRBV7-2	CASSPQGRRTEAFF
NA	TRBJ2-7	TRBV9	CASSVDPPGDEQYF
NA	TRBJ2-5	TRBV6-2/TRBV6-3	CASRAGGHETQYF
NA	TRBJ2-2	TRBV5-1	CASSLIRSNTGELFF
NA	TRBJ1-2	TRBV4-3	CASSTLRGVGGYTF
NA	TRBJ2-1	TRBV24-1	CATSDPGRGAYNEQFF
NA	TRBJ1-2	TRBV19	CASRMGMTNYGYTF
TRBD2	TRBJ2-7	TRBV4-2	CASSPRGSGRGWAYEQYF
NA	TRBJ2-1	TRBV7-6	CASSLRAEYNEQFF
NA	TRBJ1-1	TRBV6-2/TRBV6-3	CASSYSLRIANTEAFF
NA	TRBJ2-1	TRBV19	CASSEVRVSYNEQFF
NA	TRBJ2-3	TRBV10-2	CASLGNSGTDTQYF
TRBD2	TRBJ2-2	TRBV19	CASIQTGLAGVTGELFF
NA	TRBJ2-1	TRBV5-1	CASTAGSLYNEQFF
NA	TRBJ2-1	TRBV20-1	CSARDVASSYNEQFF
TRBD2	TRBJ2-7	TRBV29-1	CSVEVPQGLASHEQYF
TRBD1	TRBJ1-2	TRBV5-1	CASSPTGWSPNYGYTF
NA	TRBJ1-1	TRBV6-5	CASKKGSWAFF
TRBD1	TRBJ2-4	TRBV10-3	CAISSGSGDRAYIQYF
NA	TRBJ1-2	TRBV13	CASSKDRMGYGYTF
NA	TRBJ2-4	TRBV20-1	CSARDIDRRTWGNIQYF
TRBD2	TRBJ2-2	TRBV12-3/TRBV12-4	CASRAGVDTGELFF
TRBD2	TRBJ2-1	TRBV4-3	CASSERGLAGVEQFF
NA	TRBJ2-7	TRBV4-1	CASSQPGTPVYEQYF
TRBD1	TRBJ2-1	TRBV9	CASSVLAGGLPPNEQFF
TRBD1	TRBJ1-2	TRBV5-1	CASSYRDRVYGYTF
TRBD1	TRBJ2-1	TRBV7-3	CASSPRQGSSYNEQFF
NA	TRBJ2-3	TRBV24-1	CATAGRGIGTDTQYF
TRBD2	TRBJ2-2	TRBV20-1	CSAKGLADTGELFF
NA	TRBJ1-2	TRBV20-1	CGGSRAYGYTF
TRBD1	TRBJ2-2	TRBV7-3	CASSLGGQGNTGELFF
NA	TRBJ2-3	TRBV6-6	CASSYTSGGQRLTDTQYF
NA	TRBJ1-5	TRBV5-5	CASSGLGGDSNQPQHF
NA	TRBJ2-3	TRBV18	CASSPKGLRSTDTQYF
NA	TRBJ2-7	TRBV30	CAWSLGVQSSYEQYF
NA	TRBJ2-3	TRBV25-1	CASSERRGKVPDTQYF